This T cell receptor (beta chain) was sequenced during a study of blood T cell repertoires in COVID-19. The CDR3 consists of 14 residues. V dropped 6 bases and J dropped 7 bases, with 17 bases sitting between them. Per germline, CDR1 SGHAT and CDR2 FQNNGV. The repertoire was sequenced with immunoSEQ multiplex PCR; TCRdb's copy has only in-frame clones and lacks some. The sample lists roughly 250,000 clones, about 89% occurring once. The sequence derives from a woman aged 18-29 years who had recovered from COVID-19. The sample taken for sequencing was PBMCs or T cells enriched from blood (not recorded which). The rearrangement joins TRBV11-2 to TRBJ2-3, with TRBD1 as a possible D gene (6 bases). The CDR3 DNA is TGTGCCAGCAGTACTCTGACAGGATTGTATACGCAGTATTTT. It yields the protein CASSTLTGLYTQYF.